The clone carrying this TCR beta chain was recorded a few times. Its cognate antigen is unknown. A read error is possible here, since a much larger clone lies one base away. Patients underwent thyroid surgery, and none had received any treatment before it. This entry is derived from a study of metastatic and nonmetastatic thyroid tumors. In the study overall: Thyroid patients, malignant and benign, had repertoires compared across blood and tumor or nodule tissue. Overall study results and limits: When malignant thyroid tumors were compared with benign nodules, TCR beta diversity was reportedly significantly higher in the malignant tumors. This held in both blood and tumor samples.

The authors' processing: Between-group CDR3 differences, defined by clinicopathological status, yielded a distant-metastasis classifier for papillary thyroid cancer. TCRdb ran MiXCR on the PCR reads. These V and J calls originate from TCRdb's pipeline instead of the authors' own analysis. The sample gives tens of thousands of clones, around 12% of which show up once; approximately 10% is in the top ten. The CDR3 runs to 14 residues. The V segment lost 7 bases and the J segment 5 bases; nucleotides outside the gene matches: 5. Per germline, CDR1 LNHDA and CDR2 SQIVND (reference sequence). The origin of this receptor is a female donor with papillary thyroid cancer or a benign thyroid nodule (not recorded which). Some clones in this sample may be carry-over from other donors' samples. The sample was tumor tissue. The V and J genes are TRBV19 and TRBJ1-6; 7 bases fit TRBD1. CDR3 amino acids: CASISGQDNSPLHF. CDR3 DNA: TGTGCCAGTATCTCCGGACAGGATAATTCACCCCTCCACTTT.